This paragraph reports one T cell receptor (beta chain). This clone's antigen is unknown. These data belong to a study of cytomegalovirus exposure and HLA in healthy donors (dated by TCRdb to 2017 to 2019). Notes on the research overall: According to an earlier analysis of several hundred of the donors, 150 million to 200 million T cells yielded 117 million unique TCR beta sequences and approximately 300 Gb of sequence data. Roughly 300 gigabases of sequencing data and 91 million or so unique TCR sequences made up an early release that covered roughly 670 HLA-typed donors. Among the roughly 400 genotyped donors, more than 70% belonged to the genetic ancestry cluster associated with self-reported Caucasian donors. The study aimed to test whether cataloging public T cell receptors could reveal signatures of past pathogen exposure. The T cell repertoires of under 700 subjects were profiled by immunosequencing and related to cytomegalovirus serostatus. A separate validation cohort of 100 to 150 different subjects was used in addition to the approximately 610-subject first cohort. High-throughput TCR immunosequencing, statistical association of individual TCRs with disease status, and machine learning were combined to predict cytomegalovirus infection status. A later analysis re-examined previously published TCR beta repertoires from just over 650 donors and added high-resolution HLA genotyping to investigate patterns of TCR occurrence. The later analysis used no new phenotypic data to find candidate immune exposures, relying instead on TCR beta sequences and their occurrence across donors. An earlier analysis of 500 to 750 of the donors applied high-throughput TCR beta sequencing to assess whether each TCR beta V gene segment acted as functional or pseudogenic. Donor age, sex, ethnicity and CMV serostatus were compiled together with the repertoire data. In a later genetic analysis, genome-wide SNP genotypes for about 55% of the roughly 700 donors were used, and that subset was treated as a discovery cohort. All discovery cohort repertoires had been generated using a single sequencing platform. HLA typing covered class I and class II loci at four-digit resolution. The number of donors typed differed by locus, with roughly 629-640 for A, B, C, DRB1 and DQB1, more than 500 for DQA1, 606 for DPA1, and over 400 for DPB1. Because of strong linkage in the cohort, roughly five DR-DQ haplotypes were treated as single units for association and clustering. Among about 390 genotyped donors of the cohort, an average of approximately 240,000 unique TCR beta nucleotide sequences were sequenced per donor, roughly 20% of them non-productive. What the authors observed across the whole study: Cytomegalovirus status was reported to be diagnosed by the classifier with high specificity and sensitivity in both the original and validation cohorts. When HLA alleles, especially DR and DQ, strongly co-occurred, attributing TCR associations to individual alleles was difficult. An association between a missense DCLRE1C variant and V-gene and J-gene trimming of TCR beta chains was found in a later genetic analysis and replicated in an independent cohort. Because counts were too low, approximately 15 rarely observed V segments, including chromosome 9 orphons, were excluded from the earlier analysis of 587 of the donors. In a later analysis, HLA-associated TCR beta chains were found to be more clonally expanded and to have lower generation probabilities than equally common non-associated chains. In a later analysis, several top co-occurrence clusters were reported to appear linked to parvovirus B19, influenza, CMV and Epstein-Barr virus. A further reported finding was that TCR beta sequences accurately predicted the HLA-A and HLA-B alleles for most subjects in the first cohort. According to the authors, the approach could potentially be generalized to other disease states and immunological phenotypes. In a later analysis, 16,951 TCR beta sequences were associated with specific HLA alleles at a false discovery rate of 0.05. Most CMV-associated TCR beta chains appeared to be HLA-restricted in a later analysis, and the HLA associations seemed to be driven largely by CMV exposure. According to a later genetic analysis, donors in an Asian-associated ancestry cluster had fewer N-insertions in productive TCRs than the approximately 630-donor mean. Linkage disequilibrium might explain the correlated functional status among segregating V segments, but an unknown experimental factor could not be excluded. Most TCR sequences were seen in very few donors, while some public TCRs were found in many individuals. According to a later analysis, TCR association rates differed among HLA loci, with DRB1 alleles showing the most associated TCRs and HLA-C alleles showing the fewest. In this cohort, only TCR beta chains were sequenced, and detectable features were limited by the absence of alpha or paired-chain data. In an earlier analysis of around 600 of the donors, most TCR beta V segments appeared in productive rearrangements about 87% or about 30% of the time, broadly matching IMGT annotations. For the cohort, immune exposure information was limited to CMV serostatus. A few of the identified cytomegalovirus-associated TCR beta chains were confirmed in vitro to be specific for cytomegalovirus antigens. Because some donors lacked HLA typing at each locus, the association tests relied only on the typed subset. A total of about 150 TCR beta chains were listed by the study as associated with cytomegalovirus. The presence/absence analyses assumed that sequencing depth was roughly uniform across donors, and that assumption may not be true. The sequencing pipeline was judged likely to have produced a cluster of highly shared sequence variants as a technical artifact.

The cohort was made up of 650 to 700 healthy bone marrow donors. At the time of sampling, every cohort member was nominally healthy, though immune exposures that went unrecorded were likely present. The donor tested CMV seronegative and was one of the 352 seronegative cohort members. A peripheral blood sample was collected from each donor, and TCR beta sequencing was performed on peripheral blood mononuclear cells. Genomic DNA extraction from the blood cell samples was performed with the Qiagen DNeasy Blood Extraction Kit. The library was generated by the immunoSEQ multiplex PCR assay. For the multiplex PCR, a mixture combining 60 forward primers for TCR Vbeta segments and 13 reverse primers for TCR Jbeta segments was used. The CDR3 region of rearranged TCR beta genes was amplified from genomic DNA with a multiplex PCR assay. On the Illumina HiSeq System, the amplified TCR beta libraries were sequenced as 87-base-pair reads. As for the authors' bioinformatics: A later analysis tallied 75 million to 85 million unique TCR beta chains across the 666 repertoires, and some 12 million of those chains were shared by two or more donors. To remove PCR and sequencing errors, raw reads were error-corrected and collapsed into unique sequences using a nearest-neighbor algorithm that merged closely related sequences. V, D and J gene segments were assigned by aligning CDR3 sequences to IMGT reference sequences. For a sequence to be retained, a match of at least six nucleotides was required to both a V gene segment and a J gene segment. A rearrangement was called productive if the CDR3 had no stop codons and remained in frame with V and J, and every other rearrangement was called non-productive. Following IMGT convention, CDR3 was defined as the stretch from the second conserved V-encoded cysteine to the conserved J-encoded phenylalanine. Sequences without an unambiguous match to a single V gene segment were excluded from the earlier analysis of about 640 of the donors. In an earlier analysis of roughly 500 of the donors, V segments were called functional above 56.7% productive rearrangements and were called segregating when the between-donor standard deviation exceeded 5%. A statistical classification framework was built for diagnosing cytomegalovirus status from the catalog of TCR beta chain sequences. A later analysis assigned V and J genes by comparing TCR nucleotide sequences with IMGT/GENE-DB human TR gene sequences. Using the TCRdist pipeline, a later analysis assigned CDR3 sequences along with most-parsimonious VDJ recombination scenarios. A later analysis defined each TCR beta chain by its CDR3 amino acid sequence plus V-gene family, and excluded reads lacking a unique V-gene family. As a way to deal with suspected cross-contamination and a sequencing artifact, a later analysis dropped 592 nucleotide sequences that were highly shared and had low generation probability. In a later analysis, a clonal expansion index for each public chain was calculated from normalized within-repertoire ranks of inferred template counts. In a later analysis, generation probabilities were computed using a VDJ recombination model fitted to out-of-frame rearrangements, and the results were checked against IGoR. Hypergeometric tests were used in a later analysis to score TCR-TCR, TCR-HLA and TCR-CMV co-occurrence, with a repertoire-size bias correction applied to the TCR pairs. To estimate false discovery rates, a later analysis permuted the HLA or CMV assignments 20 times. In a later analysis, co-occurring TCRs were grouped using DBSCAN, and TCRdist sequence similarity was added for clustering within HLA-allele-positive subsets. Repertoires with fewer than 30,000 or more than 120,000 public chains were left out of co-occurrence clustering, as were five repertoires with anomalous nucleotide sharing. TCRdb holds this immuneACCESS table with in-frame rearrangements only. Some clones are missing; in checked studies, unresolved V genes explain under half, and the rest has no known cause. Clonal size and the V and J genes are those of that table, whereas D and trimming came from the DNA. This sample's records show about 120,000 clones. Approximately 3.8% of the sample lies in the top ten.

The material sequenced was PBMCs. This TCR was sampled from a man younger than 35 in good health and CMV-seronegative.

The CDR3 sequence is CASSPEMGTLNTEAFF. The sequenced DNA is TGTGCCAGCTCACCCGAAATGGGCACCTTGAACACTGAAGCTTTCTTT. The sequence links TRBV18 to TRBJ1-1, with no confidently assigned D gene. CDR1 and CDR2, per the germline V gene, are KGHSH and LQKENI. V gives up 3 bases and J gives up 0 bases, and the segment between their germline ends measures 14 bases. The CDR3 holds 16 amino acids from the cysteine to the phenylalanine. Only the CDR3 portion is preserved as DNA: 48 bases, with reading frame beginning at the first base.